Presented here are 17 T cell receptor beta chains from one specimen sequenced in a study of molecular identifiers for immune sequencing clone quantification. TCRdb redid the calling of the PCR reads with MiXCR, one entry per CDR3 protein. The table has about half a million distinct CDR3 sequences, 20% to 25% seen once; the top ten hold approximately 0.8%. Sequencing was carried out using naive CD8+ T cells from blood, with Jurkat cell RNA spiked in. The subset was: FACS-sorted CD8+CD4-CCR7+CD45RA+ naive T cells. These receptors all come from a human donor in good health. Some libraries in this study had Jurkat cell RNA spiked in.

The CDR3 bases are TGTGCCACCTCAACTGGGACGGGAGCCGGGGAGCTGTTTTTT. This translates into CATSTGTGAGELFF. This rearrangement joins TRBV19 to TRBJ2-2; a weak D match, TRBD2 (6 bases). The CDR3 extends over 14 amino acids. Between the trimmed V and J ends, which lost 10 bases and 6 bases, there was a span of 18 bases. The germline gives CDR1 LNHDA, CDR2 SQIVND (reference sequence).

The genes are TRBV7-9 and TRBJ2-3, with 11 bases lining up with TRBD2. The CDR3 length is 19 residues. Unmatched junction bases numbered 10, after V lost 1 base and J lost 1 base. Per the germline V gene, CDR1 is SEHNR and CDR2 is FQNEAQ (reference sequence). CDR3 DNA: TGTGCCAGCAGCTTAGTCGGGTTAGCGGGAGGGCCTGGCACAGATACGCAGTATTTT. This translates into CASSLVGLAGGPGTDTQYF.

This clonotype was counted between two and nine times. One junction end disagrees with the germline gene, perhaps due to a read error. CDR3 DNA: TGTGCCAGCAGTTTCCCCCTTGGGGGAGGGCCTCAAGCGACCCAGTACTTC. Its translation: CASSFPLGGGPQATQYF. The chain employs TRBV28 and TRBJ2-5; 7 bases match TRBD2. Germline lookup yields CDR1 MDHEN and CDR2 SYDVKM. CDR3 size: 17 residues.

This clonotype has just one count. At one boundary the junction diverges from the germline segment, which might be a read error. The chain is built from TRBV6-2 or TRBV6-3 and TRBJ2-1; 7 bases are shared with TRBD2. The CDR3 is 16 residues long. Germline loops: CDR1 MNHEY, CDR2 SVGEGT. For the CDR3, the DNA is TGTGCCAGCAGTTACTCCCTCCGGGAGGAGTTGGATGAGCAGCTCTTC. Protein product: CASSYSLREELDEQLF.

The CDR3 DNA sequence: TGTGCCAGTAGTGCCGGACAGGCTTATGGCTACACCTTC. It codes for CASSAGQAYGYTF. The rearrangement links TRBV19 to TRBJ1-2; 7 bases align to TRBD1. CDR1 is LNHDA and CDR2 is SQIVND in the germline V gene (reference sequence). The V and J ends lost 5 bases and 5 bases, in that order; junction bases with no gene match: 5. The CDR3 has 13 amino acids.

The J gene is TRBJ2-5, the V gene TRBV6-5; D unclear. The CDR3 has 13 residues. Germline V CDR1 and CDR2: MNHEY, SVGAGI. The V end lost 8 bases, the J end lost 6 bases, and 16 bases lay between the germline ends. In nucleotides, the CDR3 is TGTGCCAGCGGTGACCGGTCCCCCAAGACCCAGTACTTC. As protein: CASGDRSPKTQYF.

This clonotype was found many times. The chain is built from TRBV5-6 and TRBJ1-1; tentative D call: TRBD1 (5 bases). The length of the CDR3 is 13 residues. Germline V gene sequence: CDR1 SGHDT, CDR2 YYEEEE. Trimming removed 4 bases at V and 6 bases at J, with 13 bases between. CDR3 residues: CASSLDPGPEAFF. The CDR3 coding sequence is TGTGCCAGCAGCCTGGACCCGGGACCTGAAGCTTTCTTT.

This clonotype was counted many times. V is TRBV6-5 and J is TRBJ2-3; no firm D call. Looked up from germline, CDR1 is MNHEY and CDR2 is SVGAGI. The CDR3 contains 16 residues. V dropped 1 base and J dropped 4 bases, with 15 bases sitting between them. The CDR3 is CASSYLGAHGADTQYF. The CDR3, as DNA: TGTGCCAGCAGTTACTTAGGCGCTCACGGTGCAGATACGCAGTATTTT.

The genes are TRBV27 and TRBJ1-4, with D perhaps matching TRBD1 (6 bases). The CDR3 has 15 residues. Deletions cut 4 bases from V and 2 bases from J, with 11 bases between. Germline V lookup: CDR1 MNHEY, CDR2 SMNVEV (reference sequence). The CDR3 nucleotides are TGTGCCAGCAGTTGGGGGGCGCATACTAATGAAAAACTGTTTTTT. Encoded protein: CASSWGAHTNEKLFF. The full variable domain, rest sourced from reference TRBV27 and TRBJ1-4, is EAQVTQNPRYLITVTGKKLTVTCSQNMNHEYMSWYRQDPGLGLRQIYYSMNVEVTDKGDVPEGYKVSRKEKRNFPLILESPSPNQTSLYFCASSWGAHTNEKLFFGSGTQLSVL.

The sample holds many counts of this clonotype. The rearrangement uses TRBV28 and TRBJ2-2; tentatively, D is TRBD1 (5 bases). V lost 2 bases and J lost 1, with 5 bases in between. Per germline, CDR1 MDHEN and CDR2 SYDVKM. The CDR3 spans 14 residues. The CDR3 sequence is CASSLGQNTGELFF. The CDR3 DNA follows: TGTGCCAGCAGTTTAGGACAGAACACCGGGGAGCTGTTTTTT.

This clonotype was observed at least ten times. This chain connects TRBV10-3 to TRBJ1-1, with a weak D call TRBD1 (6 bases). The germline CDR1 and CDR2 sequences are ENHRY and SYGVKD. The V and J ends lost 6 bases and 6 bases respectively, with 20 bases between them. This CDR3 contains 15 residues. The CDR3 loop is CAISREGGAVSEAFF. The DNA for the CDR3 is TGTGCCATCAGCCGAGAGGGGGGCGCAGTCTCTGAAGCTTTCTTT.

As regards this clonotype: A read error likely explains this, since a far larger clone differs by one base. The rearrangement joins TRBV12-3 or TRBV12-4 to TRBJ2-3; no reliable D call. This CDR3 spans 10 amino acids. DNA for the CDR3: TGTGCCAGCAGTACAGATACGCAGAATTTT. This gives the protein CASSTDTQNF.

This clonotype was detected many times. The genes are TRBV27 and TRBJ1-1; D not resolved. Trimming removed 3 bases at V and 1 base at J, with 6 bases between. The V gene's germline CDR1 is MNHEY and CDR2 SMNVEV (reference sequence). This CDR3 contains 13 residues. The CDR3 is CASSLVWNTEAFF. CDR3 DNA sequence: TGTGCCAGCAGTTTGGTTTGGAACACTGAAGCTTTCTTT.

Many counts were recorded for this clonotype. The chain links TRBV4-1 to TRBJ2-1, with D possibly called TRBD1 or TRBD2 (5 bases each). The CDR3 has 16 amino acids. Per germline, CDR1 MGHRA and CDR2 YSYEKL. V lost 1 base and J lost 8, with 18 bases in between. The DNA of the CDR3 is TGCGCCAGCAGCCAAGTTAAAGGGGACCCGACATATGAGCAGTTCTTC. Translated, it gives CASSQVKGDPTYEQFF.

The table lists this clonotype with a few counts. CDR3: CASSLEHGRETQYF. The CDR3 DNA follows: TGTGCCAGCAGCTTAGAGCACGGGCGGGAGACCCAGTACTTC. This chain links TRBV7-9 with TRBJ2-5; D is ambiguous. This CDR3 spans 14 amino acids. V dropped 1 base and J dropped 5 bases, with 11 bases sitting between them. From germline, CDR1 is SEHNR and CDR2 FQNEAQ (reference sequence).

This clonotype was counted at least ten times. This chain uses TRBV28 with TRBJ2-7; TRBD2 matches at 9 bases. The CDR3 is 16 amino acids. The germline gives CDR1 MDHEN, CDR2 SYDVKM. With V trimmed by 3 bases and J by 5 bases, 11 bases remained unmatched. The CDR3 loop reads CASSFYRGRLADEQYF. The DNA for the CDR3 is TGTGCCAGCAGTTTTTATCGGGGCCGACTAGCGGACGAGCAGTACTTC.

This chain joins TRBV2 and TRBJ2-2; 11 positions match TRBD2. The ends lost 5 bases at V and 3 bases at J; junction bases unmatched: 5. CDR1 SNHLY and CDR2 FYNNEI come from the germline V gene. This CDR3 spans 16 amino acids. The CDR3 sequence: CASSRASGGHTGELFF. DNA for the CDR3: TGTGCCAGCAGTCGCGCTAGCGGGGGGCACACCGGGGAGCTGTTTTTT.